A single sample gave rise to the 7 T cell receptor beta chains below, sequenced in a study of blood T cell repertoires in COVID-19. The assay was immunoSEQ multiplex PCR, and TCRdb's table has in-frame clones only and misses some. Altogether some 310,000 clones are present, around 90% being singletons, with the ten largest covering less than 3.5%. The sequenced sample was peripheral blood. The source is a woman aged 30 to 39 with COVID-19, enrolled during active disease.

In the case of this clone: Just one base apart from a much larger clone, this may be a read error. The chain joins TRBV11-2 to TRBJ1-1; maybe TRBD1 (5 bases). CDR1 and CDR2 from the germline V gene are SGHAT and FQNNGV. V lost 3 bases and J 2 bases, leaving 7 bases between the germline ends. CDR3 length: 13 amino acids. The CDR3 DNA is TGTGCCAGCAGCTTCGGACACAACACTGAAGCTTTCTTT. This codes for CASSFGHNTEAFF.

The V call is TRBV12-2, the J call TRBJ2-7; the table assigns TRBD2, which was not confirmed against the DNA. TRBV12-2 is given as a pseudogene. CDR3 length equals 18 residues. In DNA, the CDR3 is TGTGCAAGTCGCTCTTGGACTAGCGGGAGGCCCCTCCTAGGGGAGCAGTACTTC. Its protein product is CASRSWTSGRPLLGEQYF.

This chain links TRBV9 with TRBJ2-2; tentative D call: TRBD1 (6 bases). The V end lost 4 bases, the J end lost 7 bases, and 17 bases lay between the germline ends. The germline V gene has CDR1 SGDLS and CDR2 YYNGEE. The CDR3 totals 15 residues. This CDR3 is CASSPWNRVIGELFF. CDR3 in DNA: TGTGCCAGCAGCCCCTGGAACAGGGTAATCGGGGAGCTGTTTTTT. Complete variable domain (other parts from reference TRBV9 and TRBJ2-2): DSGVTQTPKHLITATGQRVTLRCSPRSGDLSVYWYQQSLDQGLQFLIQYYNGEERAKGNILERFSAQQFPDLHSELNLSSLELGDSALYFCASSPWNRVIGELFFGEGSRLTVL.

CDR3 coding DNA: TGTGCCAGCAGCCCTGGCGTAGCGGGTCCCTCCTACGAGCAGTACTTC. Translation gives CASSPGVAGPSYEQYF. This chain connects TRBV5-4 to TRBJ2-7; 7 bases agree with TRBD2. This CDR3 is built from 16 residues. Germline loops: CDR1 SGHNT, CDR2 YYREEE (reference sequence). Unmatched junction bases numbered 10, after V lost 4 bases and J lost 0 bases. Full variable domain (missing parts from reference TRBV5-4 and TRBJ2-7): ETGVTQSPTHLIKTRGQQVTLRCSSQSGHNTVSWYQQALGQGPQFIFQYYREEENGRGNFPPRFSGLQFPNYSSELNVNALELDDSALYLCASSPGVAGPSYEQYFGPGTRLTVT.

The chain joins TRBV7-6 to TRBJ2-5; possible D gene TRBD1, 6 bases. Per germline, CDR1 SGHVS and CDR2 FNYEAQ. V dropped 2 bases and J dropped 1 base, with 11 bases sitting between them. There are 15 residues in the CDR3. The CDR3 here is CASSLRNRAQETQYF. Written as DNA, the CDR3 is TGTGCCAGCAGCTTAAGAAACAGGGCCCAAGAGACCCAGTACTTC.

The genes are TRBV3-1 (or the pseudogene TRBV3-2) and TRBJ2-2, with 8 nucleotides matching TRBD2. The ends lost 4 bases at V and 3 bases at J; junction bases unmatched: 4. This CDR3 contains 15 residues. Germline V gene sequence: CDR1 LGHDT, CDR2 YNNKEL (reference sequence). In DNA form, the CDR3 reads TGTGCCAGCAGCCTAGGGACTAGGGACACCGGGGAGCTGTTTTTT. It codes for CASSLGTRDTGELFF.

The V gene is TRBV5-4, the J gene TRBJ1-6, with TRBD1 identical over 8 bases. Germline lookup yields CDR1 SGHNT and CDR2 YYREEE (reference sequence). The V and J ends lost 0 bases and 8 bases, in that order; junction bases with no gene match: 4. The length of the CDR3 is 15 residues. CDR3 sequence (DNA): TGTGCCAGCAGCTTGGGGGACAGGAGGGATTCACCCCTCCACTTT. It specifies CASSLGDRRDSPLHF.